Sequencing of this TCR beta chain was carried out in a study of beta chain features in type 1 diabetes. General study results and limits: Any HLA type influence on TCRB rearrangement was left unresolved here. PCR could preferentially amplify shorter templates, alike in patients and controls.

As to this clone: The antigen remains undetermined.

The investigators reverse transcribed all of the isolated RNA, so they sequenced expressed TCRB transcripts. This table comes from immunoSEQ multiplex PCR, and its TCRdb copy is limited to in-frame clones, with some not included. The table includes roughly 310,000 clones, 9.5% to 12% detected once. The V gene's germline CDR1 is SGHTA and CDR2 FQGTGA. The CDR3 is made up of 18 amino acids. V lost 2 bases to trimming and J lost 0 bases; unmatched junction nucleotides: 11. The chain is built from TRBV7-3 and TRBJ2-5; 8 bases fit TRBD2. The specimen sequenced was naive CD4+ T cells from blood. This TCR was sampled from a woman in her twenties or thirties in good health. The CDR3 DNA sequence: TGTGCCAGCAGCTTATACCCAGCGGGAGTCCGAAACCAAGAGACCCAGTACTTC. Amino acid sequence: CASSLYPAGVRNQETQYF.